The next 22 T cell receptor beta chains were all read from a single sample in a study of somatic mutations in cytotoxic T cells in rheumatoid arthritis. Using immunoSEQ multiplex PCR, the repertoire was profiled, and TCRdb retains in-frame clones only, with some absent. The sample lists about 10,000 clones, more than 70% occurring once. Material for sequencing was CD8+ T cells sorted from blood. The origin of the receptors is an adult with rheumatoid arthritis.

The chain carries TRBV5-6 and TRBJ2-3; D gene ambiguous. Germline loops: CDR1 SGHDT, CDR2 YYEEEE. The V end lost 0 bases, the J end lost 0 bases, and 5 bases lay between the germline ends. The length of the CDR3 is 14 residues. DNA of the CDR3: TGTGCCAGCAGCTTGGCTTATAGCACAGATACGCAGTATTTT. It specifies CASSLAYSTDTQYF.

The chain has TRBV4-3 and TRBJ1-6, with TRBD1 as a possible D gene (6 bases). Germline V lookup: CDR1 LGHNA, CDR2 YSLEER. V dropped 0 bases and J dropped 9 bases, with 9 bases sitting between them. The CDR3 is 14 amino acids. The CDR3: CASSQDQGFSPLHF. The CDR3 DNA sequence: TGCGCCAGCAGCCAAGATCAGGGGTTTTCACCCCTCCACTTT.

The CDR3 reads CASSSAVAGGLPTGELFF. CDR3 DNA sequence: TGTGCCAGCAGCTCAGCCGTAGCGGGGGGGCTTCCCACCGGGGAGCTGTTTTTT. The chain combines TRBV9 with TRBJ2-2, with 11 bases that match TRBD2. CDR1 SGDLS and CDR2 YYNGEE come from the germline V gene. J gave up 4 bases and V 4 bases, and 12 bases lay outside the gene matches. CDR3 length: 18 residues.

The chain couples TRBV19 to TRBJ2-7; 9 positions match TRBD2. The germline gives CDR1 LNHDA, CDR2 SQIVND (reference sequence). The V segment lost 3 bases and the J segment 1 base; nucleotides outside the gene matches: 1. The CDR3 has 14 amino acids. The CDR3 DNA reads as TGTGCCAGTAGTATGACTAGCGGTTCCTACGAGCAGTACTTC. Protein product: CASSMTSGSYEQYF.

This clone is medium-sized in the sample. The chain couples TRBV11-2 to TRBJ1-2; TRBD1 is a possible D gene (6 bases). The V end lost 4 bases, the J end lost 2 bases, and 14 bases lay between the germline ends. The CDR3 is 15 amino acids. Germline CDR1 SGHAT, CDR2 FQNNGV. The CDR3 loop is CASSSQGLGNYGYTF. The CDR3 region has the DNA TGTGCCAGCAGCTCCCAGGGGCTCGGGAACTATGGCTACACCTTC.

This clone occurred a few times. J is TRBJ2-7 and V is TRBV9; the D gene is possibly TRBD1 (5 bases). Trimming shortened V by 3 bases and J by 2 bases, and 12 bases separated the two germline ends. Germline-derived CDR1 and CDR2 are SGDLS and YYNGEE. The CDR3 has 14 residues. The CDR3 sequence: CASSAGLGPYEQYF. The CDR3 nucleotides read TGTGCCAGCAGCGCCGGTCTGGGGCCCTACGAGCAGTACTTC.

A few counts support this clone. V usage is TRBV4-1 and J usage is TRBJ2-7; 7 bases align to TRBD1. With V trimmed by 3 bases and J by 4 bases, 9 bases remained unmatched. Germline values: CDR1 MGHRA, CDR2 YSYEKL. The CDR3 consists of 15 residues. The CDR3 reads CASSQAADRRYEQYF. Here the CDR3 DNA reads TGCGCCAGCAGCCAGGCCGCGGACAGGAGATACGAGCAGTACTTC.

The chain has TRBV18 and TRBJ2-3; D unclear. Germline CDR1 reads KGHSH; CDR2 reads LQKENI. This CDR3 is built from 15 residues. V lost 2 bases to trimming and J lost 1 base, with 10 bases between them. The CDR3 sequence: CASSPEDRGTDTQYF. As DNA, the CDR3 is TGTGCCAGCTCACCAGAGGATCGGGGCACAGATACGCAGTATTTT.

This clone occurred once. The V call is TRBV4-3, the J call TRBJ2-2; D ambiguous. Trimming shortened V by 0 bases and J by 4 bases, and 6 bases separated the two germline ends. The CDR3 is 14 amino acids. The germline gives CDR1 LGHNA, CDR2 YSLEER. The CDR3 reads CASSQDAGTGELFF. CDR3 DNA: TGCGCCAGCAGCCAAGATGCTGGCACCGGGGAGCTGTTTTTT.

The chain combines TRBV27 with TRBJ1-5; weak D call: TRBD1 (6 bases). The CDR3 is 14 amino acids. The germline gives CDR1 MNHEY, CDR2 SMNVEV (reference sequence). Trimming pared 2 bases from V and 7 bases from J, leaving 12 bases between. CDR3 in DNA: TGTGCCAGCAGTTTAGGGGGGGCCGGGCAGCCCCAGCATTTT. This encodes CASSLGGAGQPQHF.

This rearrangement joins TRBV10-3 to TRBJ2-1; 10 bases align to TRBD2. The CDR3 spans 16 residues. CDR1 and CDR2 from the germline V gene are ENHRY and SYGVKD. The junction had 7 bases not matched to a gene; V was cut back by 4 bases and J by 4 bases. CDR3 in DNA: TGTGCCATCAGTGGAAGACTAGCGGGCGAATACAATGAGCAGTTCTTC. Translated, it gives CAISGRLAGEYNEQFF.

The table lists this clone with a few counts. The chain employs TRBV28 and TRBJ2-3; TRBD2 matches at 7 bases. CDR1 MDHEN and CDR2 SYDVKM come from the germline V gene. CDR3 size: 18 residues. The V gene end was trimmed by 3 bases and the J gene end by 1 base; junction bases not matched to a gene: 13. CDR3 nucleotides: TGTGCCAGCAGTTTGTTATATTTGGGGGGAGGGGGCACAGATACGCAGTATTTT. Protein: CASSLLYLGGGGTDTQYF.

The CDR3 nucleotides read TGTGCCAGCAGTAGCGGGGTGAACACCGGGGAGCTGTTTTTT. This translates into CASSSGVNTGELFF. The chain couples TRBV27 to TRBJ2-2, with 7 bases identical to TRBD2. The CDR3 has 14 residues. CDR1 MNHEY and CDR2 SMNVEV come from the germline V gene (reference sequence). V shed 5 bases and J 1 base; nucleotides not matched to a gene: 1.

This chain uses TRBV28 with TRBJ2-5; TRBD2 agrees at 12 bases. The germline V gene has CDR1 MDHEN and CDR2 SYDVKM. The CDR3 runs to 16 residues. The trim removed 7 bases at V and 2 bases at J, leaving 8 bases unmatched. In DNA form, the CDR3 reads TGTGCCAGCACTCGACTAGCGGGGGCCCTACAAGAGACCCAGTACTTC. As protein: CASTRLAGALQETQYF.

V gene TRBV11-2 combines with J gene TRBJ1-1; D might be TRBD1 (6 bases). Trimming took 8 bases from V and 0 from J, leaving 16 bases between them. CDR3 size: 15 residues. The germline V gene encodes CDR1 SGHAT and CDR2 FQNNGV. CDR3 protein: CASQRGSWVNTEAFF. CDR3 nucleotides: TGTGCCAGCCAAAGGGGGTCTTGGGTGAACACTGAAGCTTTCTTT.

This clone was recorded a few times. This sequence joins TRBV7-9 and TRBJ1-1; D is undetermined. Germline CDR1 and CDR2: SEHNR and FQNEAQ (reference sequence). With 7 bases removed from V and 0 bases from J, the gap between germline ends came to 6 bases. This CDR3 is 12 amino acids long. The CDR3 bases are TGTGCCAGCATCGGCCTGAACACTGAAGCTTTCTTT. Protein sequence: CASIGLNTEAFF.

This clone has just a few counts. The genes are TRBV7-6 and TRBJ2-7; D is perhaps TRBD1 (6 bases). CDR3 length: 15 amino acids. Germline lookup yields CDR1 SGHVS and CDR2 FNYEAQ. V lost 5 bases and J 2 bases, leaving 16 bases between the germline ends. CDR3 sequence: CASSQGTGMTYEQYF. The DNA of the CDR3 is TGTGCCAGCAGCCAAGGTACAGGGATGACCTACGAGCAGTACTTC. The full variable domain, rest sourced from reference TRBV7-6 and TRBJ2-7, is GAGVSQSPRYKVTKRGQDVALRCDPISGHVSLYWYRQALGQGPEFLTYFNYEAQQDKSGLPNDRFSAERPEGSISTLTIQRTEQRDSAMYRCASSQGTGMTYEQYFGPGTRLTVT.

The chain employs TRBV5-5 and TRBJ2-1, with TRBD2 identical over 7 bases. V trimming: 0 bases; J trimming: 5 bases; junction bases outside the gene matches: 8. This CDR3 has 16 amino acids. CDR1 is SGHKS, CDR2 YYEKEE, per germline (reference sequence). CDR3 loop: CASSLAYAGVNNEQFF. DNA of the CDR3: TGTGCCAGCAGCTTGGCCTACGCGGGGGTCAACAATGAGCAGTTCTTC.

This chain links TRBV7-6 with TRBJ2-6, with D tentatively TRBD2 (5 bases). Germline V gene lookup returns CDR1 SGHVS and CDR2 FNYEAQ. The CDR3 is 15 amino acids. V lost 1 base and J 2 bases, leaving 6 bases between the germline ends. CDR3 bases: TGTGCCAGCAGCTTAGGAGGGACTGGGGCCAACGTCCTGACTTTC. Amino acids: CASSLGGTGANVLTF.

The chain couples TRBV7-3 to TRBJ2-1; 11 bases agree with TRBD1. Trimming took 5 bases from V and 5 from J; bases not matched to a gene: 5. CDR1 is SGHTA and CDR2 is FQGTGA in the germline V gene. This CDR3 contains 15 residues. The DNA for the CDR3 is TGTGCCAGCAGCCCGGGACAGGGGGTTGACAATGAGCAGTTCTTC. Translating gives CASSPGQGVDNEQFF.

The chain uses TRBV5-1 and TRBJ1-2; tentatively, D is TRBD1 (5 bases). Germline CDR1 reads SGHRS; CDR2 reads YFSETQ. Trimming cost V 4 bases and J 8 bases, with 18 bases left between them. CDR3 length: 14 residues. The CDR3 sequence: CASSTTVLGGGYTF. Written as DNA, the CDR3 is TGCGCCAGCAGCACGACAGTTCTCGGGGGGGGCTACACCTTC.

V is TRBV19 and J is TRBJ1-2, with 11 bases fitting TRBD1. J lost 4 bases, V lost 5 bases, and 6 bases had no gene match. CDR3 length: 15 residues. Germline V CDR1 and CDR2: LNHDA, SQIVND (reference sequence). CDR3 sequence reads: CASSAGQGAGYGYTF. The CDR3 DNA is TGTGCCAGTAGTGCCGGACAGGGGGCGGGCTATGGCTACACCTTC.